Below are 5 T cell receptor beta chains sequenced from a single sample in a study of shared clonotypes between healthy human individuals. The repertoire was sequenced with immunoSEQ multiplex PCR; TCRdb's copy has only in-frame clones and lacks some. The data contain some 680,000 clones, around three quarters of them singletons. Material: memory CD4+ T cells sorted from blood. Subset in this sample: CD45RA-negative fraction. The receptors stem from a woman in her twenties or thirties in good health.

This clone was recorded once. The chain employs TRBV2 and TRBJ1-2; the D gene is possibly TRBD1 (6 bases). Looked up from germline, CDR1 is SNHLY and CDR2 is FYNNEI. The CDR3 totals 13 residues. V lost 8 bases, J lost 5 bases, and 15 bases lay in between. The CDR3 sequence: CASELQGRYGYTF. In DNA form, the CDR3 reads TGTGCCAGCGAACTACAGGGACGGTATGGCTACACCTTC.

The table lists this clone with a few counts. The chain has TRBV11-2 and TRBJ1-5; possibly TRBD1 for D (5 bases). This CDR3 is 18 amino acids long. V lost 2 bases to trimming and J lost 2 bases, with 19 bases between them. Germline CDR1 is SGHAT and CDR2 is FQNNGV. CDR3 loop: CASSLLWGREVGNQPQHF. In DNA form, the CDR3 reads TGTGCCAGCAGCTTATTGTGGGGGAGAGAGGTAGGCAATCAGCCCCAGCATTTT. The variable domain in full, with the rest retrieved from reference TRBV11-2 and TRBJ1-5, is EAGVAQSPRYKIIEKRQSVAFWCNPISGHATLYWYQQILGQGPKLLIQFQNNGVVDDSQLPKDRFSAERLKGVDSTLKIQPAKLEDSAVYLCASSLLWGREVGNQPQHFGDGTRLSIL.

The rearrangement links TRBV28 to TRBJ2-1, with no clear D. CDR1 is MDHEN and CDR2 is SYDVKM in the germline V gene. The CDR3 runs 16 residues. The ends were cut back, 6 bases at V and 7 bases at J, with 22 bases in the middle. CDR3 DNA sequence: TGTGCCAGCAGCTCGGTCCGCTCCGCGTCGTGGAATGAGCAGTTCTTC. It specifies CASSSVRSASWNEQFF.

This clone was seen a few times. Other DNA sequences within the sample encode an identical CDR3. This sequence joins TRBV29-1 and TRBJ1-2; D is unresolved. There are 12 residues in the CDR3. Trimming took off 1 base at V and 4 bases at J, with 7 bases between the two ends. Germline V gene data show CDR1 as SQVTM and CDR2 as ANQGSEA. The CDR3 coding sequence is TGCAGCGTTGAAGCCGGGCCCTATGGCTACACCTTC. Its protein product is CSVEAGPYGYTF.

Note on this clone: At the DNA level, this CDR3 is encoded by other sequences in the same sample as well. V and J are TRBV7-2 and TRBJ2-3; D uncertain. Deletions cut 6 bases from V and 9 bases from J, with 19 bases between. Germline values: CDR1 SGHTA, CDR2 FQGNSA. The CDR3 spans 14 residues. In DNA, the CDR3 is TGTGCCAGCAGTTCCTACTTAGCCACGGACACGCAGTATTTT. Its translation: CASSSYLATDTQYF.